These T cell receptor beta chains were read from a single sample in a study of CD8+ T cells in alopecia areata. Assay used: immunoSEQ multiplex PCR; TCRdb lists only in-frame clones, some missing. The table shows under 200,000 clones, with 50% to 65% occurring only once. Sequenced here: CD4+ T cells sorted from blood, sampled at week 24, from a patient treated with tofacitinib. The receptors stem from a human donor with alopecia areata. Each CDR3 is given with its conserved first and last residue. D genes are given only for firm matches. Only part of the rows carry a size: once, few, many, or a class if the clone is expanded.

v_call: TRBV29-1; clone_size: .; j_call: TRBJ1-2; d_call: .; cdr3_aa: CSVSLGDRGYTF; cdr3_nt: TGCAGCGTTTCCCTGGGGGACCGTGGCTACACCTTC
v_call: TRBV29-1; clone_size: .; j_call: TRBJ1-1; d_call: .; cdr3_aa: CSVVENMNTEAFF; cdr3_nt: TGCAGCGTTGTAGAGAACATGAACACTGAAGCTTTCTTT
v_call: TRBV29-1; clone_size: .; j_call: TRBJ2-6; d_call: .; cdr3_aa: CSVEGANVLTF; cdr3_nt: TGCAGCGTTGAGGGGGCCAACGTCCTGACTTTC
v_call: TRBV6-1; clone_size: .; j_call: TRBJ2-2; d_call: TRBD1; cdr3_aa: CASSAEGATGELFF; cdr3_nt: TGTGCCAGCAGTGCCGAGGGGGCGACCGGGGAGCTGTTTTTT
v_call: TRBV7-2; clone_size: .; j_call: TRBJ2-5; d_call: TRBD2; cdr3_aa: CASSSSTSGGTETQYF; cdr3_nt: TGTGCCAGCAGCTCGTCGACTAGCGGAGGGACAGAGACCCAGTACTTC
v_call: TRBV7-2; clone_size: .; j_call: TRBJ2-1; d_call: .; cdr3_aa: CASRRQRNEQFF; cdr3_nt: TGTGCCAGCAGACGACAGAGAAATGAGCAGTTCTTC
v_call: TRBV30; clone_size: .; j_call: TRBJ1-1; d_call: TRBD1; cdr3_aa: CAWSTGQGSIAFF; cdr3_nt: TGTGCCTGGAGTACAGGACAGGGTTCTATAGCTTTCTTT
v_call: TRBV20-1; clone_size: few; j_call: TRBJ2-5; d_call: .; cdr3_aa: CSAKQETQYF; cdr3_nt: TGCAGTGCTAAACAAGAGACCCAGTACTTC
v_call: TRBV7-9; clone_size: .; j_call: TRBJ2-2; d_call: TRBD1; cdr3_aa: CASSFWDRAGELFF; cdr3_nt: TGTGCCAGCAGCTTCTGGGACAGGGCCGGGGAGCTGTTTTTT
v_call: TRBV29-1; clone_size: once; j_call: TRBJ2-1; d_call: .; cdr3_aa: CSVVGRAYNEQFF; cdr3_nt: TGCAGCGTTGTTGGCAGGGCATACAATGAGCAGTTCTTC
v_call: TRBV5-1; clone_size: .; j_call: TRBJ2-6; d_call: .; cdr3_aa: CASSSLGNSGANVLTF; cdr3_nt: TGCGCCAGCAGCTCCCTCGGGAACTCTGGGGCCAACGTCCTGACTTTC
v_call: TRBV4-2; clone_size: .; j_call: TRBJ2-5; d_call: .; cdr3_aa: CASSQERETQYF; cdr3_nt: TGTGCCAGCAGCCAAGAGCGAGAGACCCAGTACTTC
v_call: TRBV19; clone_size: .; j_call: TRBJ2-1; d_call: .; cdr3_aa: CASRTLFVAGAPYNEQFF; cdr3_nt: TGTGCCAGTAGAACCCTTTTCGTCGCGGGGGCCCCCTACAATGAGCAGTTCTTC
v_call: TRBV6-5; clone_size: .; j_call: TRBJ2-1; d_call: TRBD2; cdr3_aa: CASSYSGRGLADEQFF; cdr3_nt: TGTGCCAGCAGTTACTCGGGTCGGGGACTAGCGGATGAGCAGTTCTTC
v_call: TRBV29-1; clone_size: .; j_call: TRBJ1-2; d_call: TRBD1; cdr3_aa: CSVAQGAYGYTF; cdr3_nt: TGCAGCGTTGCTCAGGGGGCATATGGCTACACCTTC
v_call: TRBV29-1; clone_size: few; j_call: TRBJ2-7; d_call: .; cdr3_aa: CSATLGIGRYEQYF; cdr3_nt: TGCAGCGCCACCCTGGGGATTGGAAGGTACGAGCAGTACTTC